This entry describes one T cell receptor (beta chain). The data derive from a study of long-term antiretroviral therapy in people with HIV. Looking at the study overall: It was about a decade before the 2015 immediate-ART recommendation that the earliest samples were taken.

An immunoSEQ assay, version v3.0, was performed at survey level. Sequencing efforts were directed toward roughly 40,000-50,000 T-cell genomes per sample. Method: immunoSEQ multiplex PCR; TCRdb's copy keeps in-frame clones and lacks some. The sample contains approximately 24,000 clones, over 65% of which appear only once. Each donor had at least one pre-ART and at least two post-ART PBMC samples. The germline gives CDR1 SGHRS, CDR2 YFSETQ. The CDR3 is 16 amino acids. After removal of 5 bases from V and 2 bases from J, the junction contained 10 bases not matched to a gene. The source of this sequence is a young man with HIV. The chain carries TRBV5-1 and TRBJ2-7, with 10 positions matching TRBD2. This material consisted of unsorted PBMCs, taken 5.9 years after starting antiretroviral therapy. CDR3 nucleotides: TGCGCCAGCAGTTTCGGCCTAGCGGGGGCGACCTACGAGCAGTACTTC. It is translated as CASSFGLAGATYEQYF.